Sequencing of this T cell receptor (beta chain) was carried out in a study of post-analysis software for immune sequencing data. Turning to the study itself: Both relapsing-remitting and secondary progressive multiple sclerosis featured among the disease courses, as did progressive-relapsing multiple sclerosis. Broader study findings: Significantly lower normalized Chao1 diversity was seen in multiple sclerosis patients than in controls. There were five TRBV segments more frequent in patients than controls, and TRBV5-6, TRBV5-1 and TRBV20-1 were among them. F-measure co-clustering was strong for batch-matched samples.

Included in the TCR beta cDNA libraries were unique molecular identifiers. T cells numbering about 0.85 to 10 million yielded cDNA molecules that totaled about 500,000. Each CDR3 protein gets one entry after TCRdb re-called the PCR reads with MiXCR. The sample yields around 710,000 distinct CDR3 sequences, around 45% seen once. This clonotype was seen only a few times. What it recognizes is unknown. The germline V and J ends were trimmed by 3 bases and 4 bases, with 9 bases remaining between them. This CDR3 has 14 amino acids. Germline assignment: CDR1 SNHLY and CDR2 FYNNEI. The specimen sequenced was blood. The receptor was derived from a girl under 18 with multiple sclerosis. The J gene is TRBJ1-4, the V gene TRBV2; D remains ambiguous. CDR3 sequence reads: CASSDGPNNEKLFF. CDR3 nucleotides: TGTGCCAGCAGTGATGGTCCGAATAATGAAAAACTGTTTTTT.